The TCR beta chain described here comes from a study of T-cell reconstitution after alpha-beta-depleted transplantation in children. Study results and caveats: Several hundred expanded graft clones reportedly gave rise to the alpha-beta T cells present about two months after transplant. T-cell numbers and diversity one year post-transplant derived largely from freshly generated T cells. TCRbeta diversity was high at day 60 in some patients (a result of surviving recipient T cells and thymic progenitors).

By proportion, this clonotype is medium-sized (0.01 to 0.1%). Its target is not known. Unique molecular identifiers were incorporated into the prepared TCRbeta library. Via MiXCR, TCRdb re-called the PCR reads, giving one row per CDR3 protein. The table shows 200,000 to 250,000 distinct CDR3 sequences, with roughly 11% occurring only once. Per the germline V gene, CDR1 is MDHEN and CDR2 is SYDVKM. The length of the CDR3 is 15 residues. Trimming shortened V by 2 bases and J by 6 bases, and 16 bases separated the two germline ends. This clonotype originated in a child less than two years old with acute myeloid leukemia, due to receive a stem cell transplant. The input for sequencing was PBMCs, taken before TCRalphabeta/CD19-depleted stem cell transplant. This chain links TRBV28 with TRBJ1-2, with D perhaps matching TRBD1 (5 bases). In nucleotides, the CDR3 is TGTGCCAGCAGTTTAACCCCCCGCAGGGACGATGGCTACACCTTC. Its protein is CASSLTPRRDDGYTF.